These 5 T cell receptor beta chains share one sample of origin, sequenced in a study of blood T cell repertoires in COVID-19. Here immunoSEQ multiplex PCR was the method, and the copy in TCRdb shows in-frame clones only, minus some. The table records over 140,000 clones, about four fifths of them present only once. The material sequenced was peripheral blood. The receptors were gathered from a woman aged 55-69 years with acute or convalescent COVID-19.

The J gene is TRBJ2-5, the V gene TRBV7-9; 9 positions agree with TRBD2. Germline loops: CDR1 SEHNR, CDR2 FQNEAQ (reference sequence). The ends lost 5 bases at V and 7 bases at J; junction bases unmatched: 5. This CDR3 is built from 13 residues. CDR3 region: CASSPTLAGTQYF. In DNA, the CDR3 is TGTGCCAGCAGCCCGACACTAGCGGGGACCCAGTACTTC.

The J gene is TRBJ2-5, the V gene TRBV5-1; perhaps TRBD1 as D (6 bases). Trimming removed 6 bases from V and 5 bases from J, with 14 bases in between. The length of the CDR3 is 13 residues. Germline CDR1 is SGHRS and CDR2 is YFSETQ. As DNA, the CDR3 is TGCGCCAGCAACGATAGGGGGATGGAGACCCAGTACTTC. It specifies CASNDRGMETQYF.

The chain combines TRBV2 with TRBJ1-5; weak D call: TRBD1 (5 bases). The V end lost 4 bases, the J end lost 9 bases, and 16 bases lay between the germline ends. The germline V gene encodes CDR1 SNHLY and CDR2 FYNNEI. This CDR3 comprises 14 residues. The CDR3 DNA reads TGTGCCAGCAGTGGGACACAAGTTGGTGGGCCCCAGCATTTT. Residues: CASSGTQVGGPQHF. Based on the CDR3 plus reference TRBV2 and TRBJ1-5, the full variable domain is EPEVTQTPSHQVTQMGQEVILRCVPISNHLYFYWYRQILGQKVEFLVSFYNNEISEKSEIFDDQFSVERPDGSNFTLKIRSTKLEDSAMYFCASSGTQVGGPQHFGDGTRLSIL.

This clone has only a few counts. This sequence joins TRBV15 and TRBJ1-1, with D possibly being TRBD1 (6 bases). Germline lookup yields CDR1 LNHNV and CDR2 YYDKDF (reference sequence). This CDR3 has 15 residues. V was cut by 1 base and J by 2 bases, with 11 bases left in between. In DNA form, the CDR3 reads TGTGCCACCAGCAGAGGATCCAGGGGAAACACTGAAGCTTTCTTT. Its protein product is CATSRGSRGNTEAFF.

The genes are TRBV4-1 and TRBJ2-7; 9 bases are a match to TRBD2. This CDR3 has 16 residues. Trimming removed 6 bases from V and 2 bases from J; junction bases left unmatched: 11. Germline V gene data show CDR1 as MGHRA and CDR2 as YSYEKL. CDR3 loop: CASRRSSGGTAYEQYF. CDR3 in DNA: TGCGCCAGCAGGCGTAGTAGCGGGGGAACTGCCTACGAGCAGTACTTC.